This entry lists 5 T cell receptor beta chains sequenced from one sample in a study of OX40 agonist ivuxolimab in advanced cancers. Some clones are missing from TCRdb's copy, which holds only in-frame ones; the method was immunoSEQ multiplex PCR. The table has roughly 17,000 clones, roughly 79% seen once; the top ten hold around an eighth. The sequences come from CD4+ or CD8+ T cells sorted from blood, collected in a trial of the OX40 agonist ivuxolimab. The receptor source for this set is an adult with an advanced solid tumor such as melanoma, head and neck, liver or kidney cancer.

This chain connects TRBV7-2 to TRBJ2-5; 16 bases align to TRBD2. V lost 5 bases to trimming and J lost 4 bases; unmatched junction nucleotides: 10. The CDR3 totals 18 residues. Germline V lookup: CDR1 SGHTA, CDR2 FQGNSA. The CDR3 region has the DNA TGTGCCAGCAGCCGAACCGGGACTAGCGGGGGGGCCCGAGAGACCCAGTACTTC. It is translated as CASSRTGTSGGARETQYF.

A single count supports this clone. The chain links TRBV7-2 to TRBJ1-3, with 7 bases matching TRBD1. The germline CDR1 and CDR2 sequences are SGHTA and FQGNSA. Germline trimming cut 2 bases from V and 3 bases from J; bases unmatched to any gene: 4. The CDR3 runs 15 residues. This chain's CDR3 is CASSLPQGSGNTIYF. The CDR3 DNA reads as TGTGCCAGCAGCTTACCACAGGGGAGTGGAAACACCATATATTTT.

The chain combines TRBV6-5 with TRBJ2-2, with no clear D. Germline V gene data show CDR1 as MNHEY and CDR2 as SVGAGI. Trimming removed 6 bases from V and 5 bases from J, with 10 bases in between. The CDR3 consists of 13 residues. CDR3 sequence: CASSPLGTGELFF. As DNA, the CDR3 is TGTGCCAGCAGCCCTCTGGGGACCGGGGAGCTGTTTTTT.

The chain has TRBV25-1 and TRBJ2-1; D gene ambiguous. This CDR3 comprises 12 residues. The V gene lost 5 bases and the J gene lost 2 bases, with 4 bases spanning the gap. Germline V lookup: CDR1 MGHDK, CDR2 SYGVNS. CDR3: CASSLTYNEQFF. CDR3 nucleotide sequence: TGTGCCAGCAGTTTAACCTACAATGAGCAGTTCTTC.

V usage is TRBV2 and J usage is TRBJ1-2; TRBD1 matches 12 bases. Germline CDR1 is SNHLY and CDR2 is FYNNEI. This CDR3 is built from 17 residues. V shed 6 bases, J shed 3 bases, and the junction held 11 bases outside the gene matches. CDR3 nucleotide sequence: TGTGCCAGCAGCCCGGGGGGACAGGGGGCCAGGGACTATGGCTACACCTTC. Translated: CASSPGGQGARDYGYTF.